This TCR beta chain was profiled in a study of identical twins. Points from the study as a whole: With monozygotic twins, out-of-frame TCR alpha sharing exceeded what models estimated.

Template switching (which added a universal primer site) was used, and cDNA carried unique molecular identifiers. TCRdb redid the calling of the 5' RACE reads with MiXCR, one entry per CDR3 protein. The sample includes 640,000 or so distinct CDR3 sequences, around 6% of them seen just once. Trimming cost V 5 bases and J 0 bases, with 13 bases left between them. CDR1 KGHDR and CDR2 SFDVKD come from the germline V gene. This CDR3 has 16 residues. Notes on this clonotype: No antigen is known for it.

This sequence joins TRBV24-1 and TRBJ2-1; no clear D gene. The sample consisted of naive T cells sorted from blood. The clonotype was recovered from a man between 18 and 29 years old in good health. The CDR3 here is CATSAAGIGSYNEQFF. The CDR3 DNA is TGTGCCACCAGTGCAGCCGGAATTGGCTCCTACAATGAGCAGTTCTTC.